This TCR beta chain comes out of a study of cytomegalovirus exposure and HLA in healthy donors. Study-level information: Some 85 million unique TCRs from HLA-typed donors were held in an early data release. Study findings and constraints: As a later analysis showed, several of the most significant clusters appeared to be linked to common viral pathogens. Excluded: some indistinguishable V segments such as TRBV6-2 and TRBV6-3. Accurate predictions that matched the HLA-A and HLA-B alleles of most subjects were reportedly made from TCR beta sequences.

Germline V lookup: CDR1 MNHNY, CDR2 SVGAGI (reference sequence). This CDR3 has 15 amino acids. Trimming at V came to 5 bases and at J to 5 bases, leaving 11 bases not matched to a gene. Concerning this clone itself: Antigen specificity is unknown.

60 Vbeta and 13 Jbeta primers were used in PCR. Profiled with immunoSEQ multiplex PCR; TCRdb holds only in-frame clones, not every one. The specimen's table records 200,000 to 250,000 clones. Input material: PBMCs. This chain joins TRBV6-6 and TRBJ2-5; TRBD2 agrees at 7 bases. The sequence derives from a woman in her 30s in good health and CMV-seropositive. For the CDR3, the DNA is TGTGCCAGCAGTCGGAGGGCGGGAGCAGGGGAGACCCAGTACTTC. Translating gives CASSRRAGAGETQYF.